This TCR beta chain appears in the sequencing data of a study of T cell repertoires in cytomegalovirus infection. Study context: Used in the study were CMV epitopes, some recently identified and HLA-C-restricted, others well-studied and HLA-B-restricted. Public TCR beta signatures indicated both CMV infection and matching HLA type. Study results and caveats: Dominating the ex vivo response were TCR beta clonotypes that were CMV-specific and HLA-C-restricted. Accumulated public TCR beta family frequency recognized individuals carrying CMV together with the relevant HLA.

The CDR3 loop spans 15 amino acids. V dropped 5 bases and J dropped 4 bases, with 17 bases sitting between them. Per germline, CDR1 SEHNR and CDR2 FQNEAQ (reference sequence). As concerns this clonotype: Its antigen is currently unknown.

TCRdb independently ran MiXCR on the reads; one entry per CDR3 protein. The sample has 900,000 to 950,000 distinct CDR3 sequences; 31% are singletons. V usage is TRBV7-9 and J usage is TRBJ2-5; TRBD1 might be the D (5 bases). The sequenced sample was cultured CD8+ T cells from PBMCs, obtained from culture after CMV antigen stimulation. The sequence came from a human donor in good health (CMV status not recorded). Some clones in this sample may be carry-over from other donors' samples. Written as DNA, the CDR3 is TGTGCCAGCAGCCCCGAGTTTAGGGGTATAGAGACCCAGTACTTC. Residues: CASSPEFRGIETQYF.